The source of this TCR beta chain is a study of blood T cell repertoires in COVID-19. Study-level information: COVID-19 samples, acute and convalescent, were from the United States, Italy and Spain.

Trimming removed 8 bases from V and 9 bases from J, with 20 bases in between. Germline CDR1 and CDR2: MNHEY and SMNVEV (reference sequence). The CDR3 extends over 15 amino acids. As processed by the authors: Amplification of reference gene primers provided the estimated nucleated cell counts. The table came from immunoSEQ multiplex PCR; TCRdb's copy has only in-frame clones and leaves some out. D and trimming come from the DNA, and the V and J calls and clone size come from that table. Of 150,000 to 200,000 clones listed, roughly 78% are singletons. This clone was observed a single time. Sequences were obtained from peripheral blood. This receptor was obtained from a woman over 75 with active or convalescent COVID-19. The chain links TRBV27 to TRBJ1-6; D not certain. This CDR3 is CASWAGGPGISPLHF. CDR3 coding DNA: TGTGCCAGCTGGGCCGGCGGGCCCGGAATTTCACCCCTCCACTTT.